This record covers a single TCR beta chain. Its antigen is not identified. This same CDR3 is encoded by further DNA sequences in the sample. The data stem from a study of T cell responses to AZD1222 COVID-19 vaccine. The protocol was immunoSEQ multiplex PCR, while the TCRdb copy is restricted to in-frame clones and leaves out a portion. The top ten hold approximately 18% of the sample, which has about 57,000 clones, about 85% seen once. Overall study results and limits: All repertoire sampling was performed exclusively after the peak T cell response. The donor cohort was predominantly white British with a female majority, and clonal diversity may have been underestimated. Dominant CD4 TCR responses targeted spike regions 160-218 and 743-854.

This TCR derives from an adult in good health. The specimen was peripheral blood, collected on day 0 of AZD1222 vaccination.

CDR3 region: CASSFGGETQYF. The DNA for the CDR3 is TGTGCCAGCAGTTTTGGGGGTGAGACCCAGTACTTC. The chain is built from TRBV12-3 or TRBV12-4 and TRBJ2-5; D may correspond to TRBD1 or TRBD2 (5 bases each). The CDR3 is 12 amino acids. Trimming cost V 3 bases and J 5 bases, with 7 bases left between them.